One T cell receptor (beta chain) is described in this entry. It lacks a known antigen. Qualities for individual bases were not recorded, and no much larger clone is one base off. The sample originates from a study of blood T cell repertoires in COVID-19 (dated by TCRdb to the early 2020s). Context from the whole study: The collaborator samples originated in the United States, Italy and Spain and spanned the acute and convalescent phases of COVID-19. The prospective study material was composed of cDNA or gDNA derived from T cells, B-cell-depleted T cells, or PBMCs. Subjects who had been exposed to COVID-19, were actively infected with it, or had recovered from it provided the deeply sampled blood TCRbeta repertoires that made up the dataset. The repertoires were made available in a free public database intended to serve as a resource for research on the immune response to SARS-CoV-2. The samples were drawn from the first 160 participants of the ongoing ImmuneRACE study and from 1,254 subjects provided by 6 global collaborators. The sample metadata nearly always contained a de-identified subject ID, COVID-19 status, age in years and sex. Where available, HLA class I and class II types were taken from metadata supplied by the sample provider and were not determined by assay-based typing. What the authors observed across the whole study: Clinical and demographic metadata were provided uncurated, with the amount varying by source and participant.

The collaborating institutions used their own protocols to collect whole blood in K2EDTA tubes. For TCRbeta analysis, collaborators shipped samples as frozen whole blood, isolated PBMCs, or DNA extracted from either of those sample types. TCRbeta CDR3 regions were amplified from genomic DNA by means of the immunoSEQ Assay, a bias-controlled multiplex PCR. The published analysis was carried out like this. Nucleated cell counts per sample were estimated from amplification of reference gene primers within the assay. To quantify the absolute abundance of each unique TCRbeta CDR3 rearrangement, sequence reads were collapsed and filtered. Productive Simpson clonality was computed per sample as the square root of Simpson's diversity index over productive rearrangements. TCRdb holds this immuneACCESS table with in-frame rearrangements only. Some clones are missing; in checked studies, unresolved V genes explain under half, and the rest has no known cause. V and J calls and clone size are copied from that table; D and trimming were computed from the DNA. The sample records approximately 81,000 clones, about four fifths of which are singletons. 7% to 9.5% of the sample is held by the ten biggest clonotypes.

According to the germline V gene, CDR1 reads MGHDK and CDR2 reads SYGVNS. V is pared back by 6 bases and J by 0 bases, with 5 bases lying between the germline termini. From cysteine to phenylalanine, the CDR3 is 12 amino acids long. The DNA shown is the 36-base CDR3, in frame from base 1. The sequencing input was peripheral blood. The chain is made from TRBV25-1 and TRBJ1-2, with no D gene named confidently. This receptor was taken from a human donor in a cohort sampled during active COVID-19. The CDR3 has the sequence CASRRANYGYTF. At the DNA level, the sequence is TGTGCCAGCAGGAGGGCTAACTATGGCTACACCTTC.